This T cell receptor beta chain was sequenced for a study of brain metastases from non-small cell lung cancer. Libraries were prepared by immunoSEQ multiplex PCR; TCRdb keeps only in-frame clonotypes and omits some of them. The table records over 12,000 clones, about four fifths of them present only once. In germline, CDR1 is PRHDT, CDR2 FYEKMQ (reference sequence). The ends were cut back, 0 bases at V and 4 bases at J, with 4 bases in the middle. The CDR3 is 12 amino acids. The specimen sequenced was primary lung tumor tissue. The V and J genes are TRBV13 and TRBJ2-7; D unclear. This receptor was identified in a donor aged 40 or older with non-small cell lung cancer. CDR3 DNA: TGTGCCAGCAGCTTAGGAGTTTACGAGCAGTACTTC. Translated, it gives CASSLGVYEQYF.